These 28 T cell receptor beta chains were sequenced from one sample in a study of blood T cell repertoires in COVID-19 (dated by TCRdb to 2018 to 2021). Library generation was performed with the immunoSEQ multiplex PCR assay. The table was pulled from immuneACCESS by TCRdb, which kept in-frame rearrangements only. Such tables lose some clones; where checked, under half of the loss comes from unresolved V genes, and the rest has no known cause. This sample gives hundreds of thousands of clones in total; 75% to 90% of them show up just once. The ten biggest clones cover approximately 14% of the sample. The sequencing sample was made of peripheral blood. The receptors were gathered from an older woman with COVID-19, enrolled during active disease.

The rearrangement uses TRBV21-1 and TRBJ2-1; the table names TRBD2, a call not compared with the DNA. TRBV21-1 is listed as a pseudogene. The CDR3 has 16 residues. The CDR3 sequence is CASSTGLAGNYNEQFF. The DNA of the CDR3 is TGTGCCAGCAGCACGGGACTAGCGGGGAACTACAATGAGCAGTTCTTC.

The rearrangement uses TRBV6-5 and TRBJ2-5, with D possibly TRBD1 on 5 matching bases. The CDR3 contains 15 residues. Germline V gene data show CDR1 as MNHEY and CDR2 as SVGAGI. V was clipped by 5 bases and J by 4 bases, with 17 bases between them. The CDR3 protein is CASSLNRFLVETQYF. The CDR3 DNA follows: TGTGCCAGCAGTCTCAACAGGTTCCTGGTAGAGACCCAGTACTTC.

The V call is TRBV5-1, the J call TRBJ2-1, with a weak D call TRBD1 (5 bases). Germline V lookup: CDR1 SGHRS, CDR2 YFSETQ. The V end lost 5 bases, the J end lost 0 bases, and 12 bases lay between the germline ends. There are 15 residues in the CDR3. The CDR3 sequence: CASRRTGSSYNEQFF. CDR3 coding DNA: TGCGCCAGCAGGCGTACAGGTAGCTCCTACAATGAGCAGTTCTTC.

The genes are TRBV14 and TRBJ1-2; weak D call: TRBD1 (6 bases). The CDR3 length is 16 residues. V was shortened by 0 bases and J by 3 bases, with 14 bases between the two germline ends. Germline V gene sequence: CDR1 SGHDN, CDR2 FVKESK. The CDR3 here is CASSQDMRGGHYGYTF. CDR3 bases: TGTGCCAGCAGCCAAGATATGAGGGGGGGCCACTATGGCTACACCTTC.

This clone has more than one count but fewer than ten. The chain carries TRBV7-2 and TRBJ2-7, with a tentative D call TRBD1 (5 bases). Germline V lookup: CDR1 SGHTA, CDR2 FQGNSA. Trimming took 5 bases from V and 0 from J, leaving 11 bases between them. The CDR3 totals 14 residues. DNA for the CDR3: TGTGCCAGCAGCGAGAGACAGTCCTCCTACGAGCAGTACTTC. Protein product: CASSERQSSYEQYF.

CDR3 coding DNA: TGCGCCAGCAGCCATTCACGGGGGGTTGGTGGGAATGAGCAGTTCTTC. Amino acids: CASSHSRGVGGNEQFF. The chain links TRBV4-3 to TRBJ2-1, with TRBD2 matching over 7 bases. Germline loops: CDR1 LGHNA, CDR2 YSLEER. The CDR3 is 16 amino acids. V lost 3 bases to trimming and J lost 7 bases; unmatched junction nucleotides: 12.

This clone has only one observation. The chain has TRBV15 and TRBJ1-1; D is uncertain. Trimming shortened V by 1 base and J by 5 bases, and 5 bases separated the two germline ends. Germline V lookup: CDR1 LNHNV, CDR2 YYDKDF (reference sequence). The CDR3 contains 12 residues. The CDR3 sequence is CATSRGVTEAFF. The CDR3 nucleotides read TGTGCCACCAGCAGAGGCGTTACTGAAGCTTTCTTT.

The genes are TRBV19 and TRBJ2-7; 9 bases are a match to TRBD1. This CDR3 has 13 residues. Losses at the gene ends were 4 bases for V and 3 bases for J; bases not matched to a gene: 1. Germline-derived CDR1 and CDR2 are LNHDA and SQIVND (reference sequence). For the CDR3, the DNA is TGTGCCAGTAGTAGGGGACAGGGCTACGAGCAGTACTTC. Encoded protein: CASSRGQGYEQYF.

This chain connects TRBV27 to TRBJ2-5; D is perhaps TRBD1 (6 bases). The germline V and J ends were trimmed by 1 base and 2 bases, with 11 bases remaining between them. CDR1 MNHEY and CDR2 SMNVEV come from the germline V gene (reference sequence). The CDR3 runs 15 residues. Here the CDR3 DNA reads TGTGCCAGCAGTTTATTTTGGGGGCCTCAAGAGACCCAGTACTTC. It is translated as CASSLFWGPQETQYF.

The rearrangement links TRBV7-2 to TRBJ2-6; D is undetermined. Trimming cost V 5 bases and J 1 base, with 6 bases left between them. CDR3 length equals 14 residues. Germline CDR1 and CDR2: SGHTA and FQGNSA. The DNA for the CDR3 is TGTGCCAGCAGCACAAGATCTGGGGCCAACGTCCTGACTTTC. Translating it yields CASSTRSGANVLTF. The full variable domain, in which reference TRBV7-2 and TRBJ2-6 provide the parts outside the CDR3, is GAGVSQSPSNKVTEKGKDVELRCDPISGHTALYWYRQSLGQGLEFLIYFQGNSAPDKSGLPSDRFSAERTGGSVSTLTIQRTQQEDSAVYLCASSTRSGANVLTFGAGSRLTVL.

The chain uses TRBV28 and TRBJ1-1; 7 positions match TRBD1. CDR3 length: 14 amino acids. Germline CDR1 is MDHEN and CDR2 is SYDVKM. J gave up 6 bases and V 6 bases, and 10 bases lay outside the gene matches. CDR3 residues: CASSVDREVAEAFF. The CDR3 DNA reads as TGTGCCAGCAGCGTCGACAGGGAAGTGGCTGAAGCTTTCTTT.

V gene TRBV10-2 combines with J gene TRBJ2-7; TRBD1 agrees at 7 bases. The trim removed 4 bases at V and 5 bases at J, leaving 26 bases unmatched. Germline values: CDR1 WSHSY, CDR2 SAAADI. The CDR3 loop spans 20 amino acids. The CDR3: CASSVGLRQGPKRPRDEQYF. The DNA of the CDR3 is TGCGCCAGCAGTGTGGGCTTAAGACAGGGCCCGAAGCGCCCCCGGGACGAGCAGTACTTC.

The rearrangement links TRBV24-1 to TRBJ1-2, with 12 bases matching TRBD1. The V gene end was trimmed by 6 bases and the J gene end by 4 bases; junction bases not matched to a gene: 8. CDR1 is KGHDR, CDR2 SFDVKD, per germline. The CDR3 runs to 16 residues. CDR3 in DNA: TGTGCCACCAGTACTCCGGGACAGGGGGCTGGCTATGGCTACACCTTC. Its protein product is CATSTPGQGAGYGYTF.

This chain joins TRBV11-2 and TRBJ2-1, with D unclear. V was pared by 0 bases and J by 0 bases, with 6 bases between. Germline CDR1 is SGHAT and CDR2 is FQNNGV. There are 15 residues in the CDR3. As DNA, the CDR3 is TGTGCCAGCAGCTTAGATCGTCCCTCCTACAATGAGCAGTTCTTC. Its protein is CASSLDRPSYNEQFF.

The chain combines TRBV30 with TRBJ1-2; D unresolved. Germline loops: CDR1 GTSNPN, CDR2 SVGIG (reference sequence). Trimming removed 3 bases at V and 7 bases at J, with 15 bases between. The CDR3 length is 13 residues. The CDR3 DNA sequence: TGTGCCTGGAGACTTCGGACGGGAGGTGGCTACACCTTC. It specifies CAWRLRTGGGYTF.

This rearrangement joins TRBV9 to TRBJ2-1, with 10 bases matching TRBD2. The CDR3 has 15 residues. Germline CDR1 reads SGDLS; CDR2 reads YYNGEE. After removal of 3 bases from V and 8 bases from J, the junction contained 8 bases not matched to a gene. The CDR3 sequence: CASSAPASGGYEQFF. DNA of the CDR3: TGTGCCAGCAGCGCCCCTGCTAGCGGGGGCTATGAGCAGTTCTTC. The whole variable domain, filled in from reference TRBV9 and TRBJ2-1, reads DSGVTQTPKHLITATGQRVTLRCSPRSGDLSVYWYQQSLDQGLQFLIQYYNGEERAKGNILERFSAQQFPDLHSELNLSSLELGDSALYFCASSAPASGGYEQFFGPGTRLTVL.

The CDR3: CASSSTANYGYTF. DNA for the CDR3: TGTGCCAGCAGCTCGACAGCCAACTATGGCTACACCTTC. This sequence joins TRBV5-4 and TRBJ1-2; D is possibly TRBD1 (5 bases). CDR3 length: 13 amino acids. The germline V gene encodes CDR1 SGHNT and CDR2 YYREEE (reference sequence). V was clipped by 3 bases and J by 2 bases, with 8 bases between them.

The rearrangement uses TRBV4-1 and TRBJ2-2; D gene uncertain. This CDR3 is built from 16 residues. Germline V gene lookup returns CDR1 MGHRA and CDR2 YSYEKL. Trimming pared 1 base from V and 0 bases from J, leaving 9 bases between. The CDR3, as DNA: TGCGCCAGCAGCCAAGGGTGGGCATCGAACACCGGGGAGCTGTTTTTT. Its translation is CASSQGWASNTGELFF.

This clone was recorded once. The V and J genes are TRBV2 and TRBJ2-5, with D hard to call. CDR3 length: 12 residues. Per the germline V gene, CDR1 is SNHLY and CDR2 is FYNNEI. V shed 2 bases and J shed 2 bases, with 3 bases lying between them. The CDR3 coding sequence is TGTGCCAGCAGTGAACATCAAGAGACCCAGTACTTC. It codes for CASSEHQETQYF.

This clone is a singleton in its sample. The chain is built from TRBV2 and TRBJ2-7; TRBD1 matches 10 bases. The CDR3 contains 15 residues. Trimming took 5 bases from V and 6 from J; bases not matched to a gene: 10. CDR1 SNHLY and CDR2 FYNNEI come from the germline V gene. Here the CDR3 reads CASSLIGQGVGEQYF. The CDR3 nucleotides are TGTGCCAGCAGTCTAATAGGACAGGGGGTCGGCGAGCAGTACTTC.

In the case of this clone: A far larger clone is one base from this, pointing to a likely read error. CDR3 nucleotides: TGTGCCAGCAGCTTCCAGAATCAGCCCCAGCATTTT. Its protein product is CASSFQNQPQHF. The chain links TRBV7-2 to TRBJ1-5; D gene ambiguous. V was clipped by 3 bases and J by 4 bases, with 4 bases between them. Germline V CDR1 and CDR2: SGHTA, FQGNSA. This CDR3 is built from 12 residues.

The chain uses TRBV2 and TRBJ1-2; weak D call: TRBD1 (6 bases). Deletions cut 3 bases from V and 6 bases from J, with 17 bases between. This CDR3 has 15 amino acids. Germline CDR1 and CDR2: SNHLY and FYNNEI. The CDR3: CASSDEQGYSDGYTF. Written as DNA, the CDR3 is TGTGCCAGCAGTGATGAGCAGGGGTATAGCGATGGCTACACCTTC.

The chain has TRBV28 and TRBJ2-7; 10 positions agree with TRBD1. V shed 4 bases, J shed 5 bases, and the junction held 11 bases outside the gene matches. Germline V gives CDR1 MDHEN, CDR2 SYDVKM. This CDR3 has 16 amino acids. CDR3 in DNA: TGTGCCAGCAGTTATCCCAGGGACAGGGGATGGCACGAGCAGTACTTC. Protein product: CASSYPRDRGWHEQYF.

The chain couples TRBV27 to TRBJ2-1; 14 bases are shared with TRBD2. The ends lost 5 bases at V and 7 bases at J; junction bases unmatched: 4. The CDR3 spans 15 residues. Germline assignment: CDR1 MNHEY and CDR2 SMNVEV (reference sequence). The CDR3 loop reads CASSLGLAGGNEQFF. The CDR3 nucleotides read TGTGCCAGCAGTCTCGGACTAGCGGGGGGTAATGAGCAGTTCTTC.

DNA for the CDR3: TGTGCCAGCAGTTTACCCGACAGGCAAAATGAAAAACTGTTTTTT. The encoded protein is CASSLPDRQNEKLFF. The V and J genes are TRBV28 and TRBJ1-4; the D gene is possibly TRBD1 (6 bases). V was shortened by 2 bases and J by 5 bases, with 12 bases between the two germline ends. This CDR3 spans 15 amino acids. In germline, CDR1 is MDHEN, CDR2 SYDVKM.

This CDR3 reads CASRMGQTETQYF. Written as DNA, the CDR3 is TGTGCCAGCAGGATGGGACAGACCGAGACCCAGTACTTC. This chain joins TRBV2 and TRBJ2-5; 7 bases fit TRBD1. V lost 6 bases and J lost 5; bases outside the gene matches: 6. The CDR3 has 13 amino acids. Germline loops: CDR1 SNHLY, CDR2 FYNNEI.

This chain connects TRBV30 to TRBJ1-1; D possibly corresponds to TRBD1 (6 bases). V was trimmed by 3 bases and J by 0 bases, leaving 14 bases between them. Germline lookup yields CDR1 GTSNPN and CDR2 SVGIG (reference sequence). The CDR3 is made up of 15 amino acids. CDR3 region: CAWSFRRTVNTEAFF. CDR3 DNA: TGTGCCTGGAGCTTCCGCAGGACAGTGAACACTGAAGCTTTCTTT. Looking up the rest from reference TRBV30 and TRBJ1-1 gives the full variable domain: SQTIHQWPATLVQPVGSPLSLECTVEGTSNPNLYWYRQAAGRGLQLLFYSVGIGQISSEVPQNLSASRPQDRQFILSSKKLLLSDSGFYLCAWSFRRTVNTEAFFGQGTRLTVV.

The genes are TRBV9 and TRBJ2-5; 8 bases match TRBD1. CDR1 SGDLS and CDR2 YYNGEE come from the germline V gene. The CDR3 consists of 14 residues. V was pared by 4 bases and J by 9 bases, with 11 bases of the junction left unmatched. This chain's CDR3 is CASSPHGQGGSQYF. The CDR3 nucleotides are TGTGCCAGCAGCCCCCACGGACAGGGTGGGTCCCAGTACTTC.